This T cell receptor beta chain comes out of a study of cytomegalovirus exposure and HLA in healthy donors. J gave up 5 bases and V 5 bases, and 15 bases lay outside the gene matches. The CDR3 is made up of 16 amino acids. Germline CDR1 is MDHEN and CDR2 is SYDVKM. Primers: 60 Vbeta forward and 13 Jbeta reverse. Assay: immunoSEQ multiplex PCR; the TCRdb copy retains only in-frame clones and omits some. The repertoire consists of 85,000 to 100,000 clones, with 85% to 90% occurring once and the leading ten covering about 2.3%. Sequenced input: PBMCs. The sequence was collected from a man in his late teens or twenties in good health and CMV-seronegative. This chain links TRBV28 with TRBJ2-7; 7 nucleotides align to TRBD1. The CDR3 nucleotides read TGTGCCAGCAGTCTACCGACCGGGACAGTAAACCACGAGCAGTACTTC. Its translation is CASSLPTGTVNHEQYF.